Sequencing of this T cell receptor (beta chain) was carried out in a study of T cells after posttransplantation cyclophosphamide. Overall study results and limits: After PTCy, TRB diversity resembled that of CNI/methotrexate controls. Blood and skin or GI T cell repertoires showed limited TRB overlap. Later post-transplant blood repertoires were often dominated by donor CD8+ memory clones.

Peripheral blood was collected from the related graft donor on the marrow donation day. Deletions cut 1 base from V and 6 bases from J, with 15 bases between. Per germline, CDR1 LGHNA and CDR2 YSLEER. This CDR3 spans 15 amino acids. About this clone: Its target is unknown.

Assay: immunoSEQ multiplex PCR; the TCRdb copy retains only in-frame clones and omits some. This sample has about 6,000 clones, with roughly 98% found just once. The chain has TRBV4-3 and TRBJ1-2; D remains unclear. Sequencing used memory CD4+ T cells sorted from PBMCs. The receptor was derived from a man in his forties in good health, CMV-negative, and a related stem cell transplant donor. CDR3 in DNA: TGCGCCAGCAGCCAAGGACACAATCCGGGAGATGGCTACACCTTC. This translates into CASSQGHNPGDGYTF.